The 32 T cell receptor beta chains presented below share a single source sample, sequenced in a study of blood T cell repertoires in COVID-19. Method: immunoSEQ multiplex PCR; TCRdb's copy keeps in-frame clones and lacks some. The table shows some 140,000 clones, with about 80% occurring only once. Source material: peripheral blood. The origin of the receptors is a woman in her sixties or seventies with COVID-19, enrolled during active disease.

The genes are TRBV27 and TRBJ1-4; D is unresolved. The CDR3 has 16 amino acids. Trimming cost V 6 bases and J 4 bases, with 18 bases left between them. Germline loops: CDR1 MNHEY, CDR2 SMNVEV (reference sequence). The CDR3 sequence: CASRQRTGGVNEKLFF. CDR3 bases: TGTGCCAGCAGACAACGGACCGGCGGGGTTAATGAAAAACTGTTTTTT.

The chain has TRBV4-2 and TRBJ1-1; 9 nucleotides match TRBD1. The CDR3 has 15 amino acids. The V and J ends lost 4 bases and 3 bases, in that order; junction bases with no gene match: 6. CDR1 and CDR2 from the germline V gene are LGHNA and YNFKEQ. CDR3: CASSRDRGADTEAFF. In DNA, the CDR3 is TGTGCCAGCAGCCGCGACAGGGGGGCGGACACTGAAGCTTTCTTT.

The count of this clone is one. CDR3 sequence (DNA): TGTGCCAGCGAGGTGGGGGGGCGCTCATCACCCCTCCACTTT. It codes for CASEVGGRSSPLHF. The gene calls are TRBV19 and TRBJ1-6; D is perhaps TRBD1 (6 bases). Germline CDR1 LNHDA, CDR2 SQIVND (reference sequence). The CDR3 covers 14 residues. V was pared by 9 bases and J by 10 bases, with 19 bases between.

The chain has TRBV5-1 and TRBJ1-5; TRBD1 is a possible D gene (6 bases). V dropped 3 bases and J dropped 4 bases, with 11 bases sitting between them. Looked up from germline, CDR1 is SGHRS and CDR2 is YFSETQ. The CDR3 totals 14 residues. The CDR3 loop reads CASSSEGGNQPQHF. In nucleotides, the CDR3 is TGCGCCAGCAGCTCTGAGGGGGGGAATCAGCCCCAGCATTTT.

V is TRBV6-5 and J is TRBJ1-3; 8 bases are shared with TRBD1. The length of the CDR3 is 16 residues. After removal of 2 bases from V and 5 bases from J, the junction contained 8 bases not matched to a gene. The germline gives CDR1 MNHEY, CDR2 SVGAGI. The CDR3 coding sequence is TGTGCCAGCAGTTACCGGACAGGGAGGGGTAGAAACACCATATATTTT. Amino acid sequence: CASSYRTGRGRNTIYF.

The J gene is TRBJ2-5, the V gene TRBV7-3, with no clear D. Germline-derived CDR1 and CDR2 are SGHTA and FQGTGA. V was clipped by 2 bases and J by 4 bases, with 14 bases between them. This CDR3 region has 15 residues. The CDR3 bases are TGTGCCAGCAGCTTATATTCGGGTAGAGGAGAGACCCAGTACTTC. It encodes CASSLYSGRGETQYF.

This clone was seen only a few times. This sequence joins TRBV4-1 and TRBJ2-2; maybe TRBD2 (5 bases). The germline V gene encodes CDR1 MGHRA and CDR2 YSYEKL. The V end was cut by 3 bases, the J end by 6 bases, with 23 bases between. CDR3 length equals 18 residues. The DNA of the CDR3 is TGCGCCAGCAGCCACGCAAGCCTTTATGAGGGTTTTGCCGGGGAGCTGTTTTTT. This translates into CASSHASLYEGFAGELFF.

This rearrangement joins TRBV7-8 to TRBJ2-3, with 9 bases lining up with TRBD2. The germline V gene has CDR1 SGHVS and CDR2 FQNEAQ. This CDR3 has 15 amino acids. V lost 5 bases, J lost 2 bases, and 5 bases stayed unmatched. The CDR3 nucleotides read TGTGCCAGCAGCGGAGGACTAGCGACCACAGATACGCAGTATTTT. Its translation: CASSGGLATTDTQYF.

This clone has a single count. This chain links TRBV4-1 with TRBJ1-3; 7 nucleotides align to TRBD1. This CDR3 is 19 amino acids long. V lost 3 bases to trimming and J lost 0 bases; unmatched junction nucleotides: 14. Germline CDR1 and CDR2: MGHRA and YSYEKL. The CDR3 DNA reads TGCGCCAGCAGCCACCATGACAGGGTGTCTTCCAGCTCTGGAAACACCATATATTTT. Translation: CASSHHDRVSSSSGNTIYF.

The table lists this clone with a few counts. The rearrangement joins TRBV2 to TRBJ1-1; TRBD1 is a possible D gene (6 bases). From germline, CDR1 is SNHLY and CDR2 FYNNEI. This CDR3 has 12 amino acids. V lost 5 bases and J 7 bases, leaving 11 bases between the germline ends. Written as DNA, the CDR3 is TGTGCCAGCAGTCTGAGGGGGAGTGAAGCTTTCTTT. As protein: CASSLRGSEAFF. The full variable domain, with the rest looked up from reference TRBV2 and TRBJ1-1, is EPEVTQTPSHQVTQMGQEVILRCVPISNHLYFYWYRQILGQKVEFLVSFYNNEISEKSEIFDDQFSVERPDGSNFTLKIRSTKLEDSAMYFCASSLRGSEAFFGQGTRLTVV.

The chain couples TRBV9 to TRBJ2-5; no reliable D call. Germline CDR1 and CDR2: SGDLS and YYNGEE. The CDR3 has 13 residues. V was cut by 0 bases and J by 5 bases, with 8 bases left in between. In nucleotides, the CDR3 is TGTGCCAGCAGCGTAGACCACAAGGAGACCCAGTACTTC. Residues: CASSVDHKETQYF.

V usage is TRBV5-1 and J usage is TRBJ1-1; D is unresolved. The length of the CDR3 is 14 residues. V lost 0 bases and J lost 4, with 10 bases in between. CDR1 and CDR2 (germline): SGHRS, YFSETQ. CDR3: CASSLDRRVTEAFF. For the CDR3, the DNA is TGCGCCAGCAGCTTGGACCGGAGGGTCACTGAAGCTTTCTTT.

For the CDR3, the DNA is TGTGCCAGCAGCGATGGGACAGCAACTAATGAAAAACTGTTTTTT. Its translation is CASSDGTATNEKLFF. This sequence joins TRBV5-5 and TRBJ1-4; 7 nucleotides align to TRBD1. The CDR3 has 15 amino acids. Trimming took 4 bases from V and 0 from J; bases not matched to a gene: 3. CDR1 and CDR2 (germline): SGHKS, YYEKEE (reference sequence).

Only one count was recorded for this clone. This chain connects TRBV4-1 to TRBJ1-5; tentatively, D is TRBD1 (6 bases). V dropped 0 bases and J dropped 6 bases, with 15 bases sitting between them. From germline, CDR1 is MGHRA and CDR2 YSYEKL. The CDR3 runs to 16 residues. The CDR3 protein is CASSQEGTLIGQPQHF. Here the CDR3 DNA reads TGCGCCAGCAGCCAAGAGGGGACACTGATAGGTCAGCCCCAGCATTTT.

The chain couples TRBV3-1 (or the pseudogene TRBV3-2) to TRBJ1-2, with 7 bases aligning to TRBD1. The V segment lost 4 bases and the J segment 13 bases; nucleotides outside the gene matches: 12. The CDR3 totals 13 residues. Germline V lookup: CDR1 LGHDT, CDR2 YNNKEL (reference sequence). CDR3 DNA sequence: TGTGCCAGCAGCCCAGCCCATTACAGGGGTGGCACCTTC. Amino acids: CASSPAHYRGGTF.

The CDR3: CASSSDSGSNSYEQYF. CDR3 coding DNA: TGTGCCAGCAGCTCCGATAGCGGGAGTAACTCCTACGAGCAGTACTTC. V and J are TRBV5-6 and TRBJ2-7, with 9 bases lining up with TRBD2. The CDR3 has 16 residues. Per germline, CDR1 SGHDT and CDR2 YYEEEE. With V trimmed by 3 bases and J by 0 bases, 7 bases remained unmatched.

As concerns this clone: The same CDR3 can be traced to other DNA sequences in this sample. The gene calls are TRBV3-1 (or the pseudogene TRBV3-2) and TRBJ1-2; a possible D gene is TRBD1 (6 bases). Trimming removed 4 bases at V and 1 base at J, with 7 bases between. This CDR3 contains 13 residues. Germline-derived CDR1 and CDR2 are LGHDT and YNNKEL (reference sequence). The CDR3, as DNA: TGTGCCAGCAGCCCGGACAGTAACTATGGCTACACCTTC. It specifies CASSPDSNYGYTF.

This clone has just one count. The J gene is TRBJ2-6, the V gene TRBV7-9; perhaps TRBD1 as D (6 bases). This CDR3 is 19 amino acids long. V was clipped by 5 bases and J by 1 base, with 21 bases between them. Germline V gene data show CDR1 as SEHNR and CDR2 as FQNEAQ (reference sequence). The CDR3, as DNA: TGTGCCAGCAGCCCCGGTTTCAGGGGTTCACGTTCTGGGGCCAACGTCCTGACTTTC. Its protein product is CASSPGFRGSRSGANVLTF.

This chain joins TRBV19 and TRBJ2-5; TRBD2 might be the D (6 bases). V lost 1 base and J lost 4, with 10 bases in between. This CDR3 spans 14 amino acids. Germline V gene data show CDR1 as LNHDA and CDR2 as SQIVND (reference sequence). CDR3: CASSIGGEVETQYF. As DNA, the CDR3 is TGTGCCAGTAGTATAGGGGGGGAGGTAGAGACCCAGTACTTC. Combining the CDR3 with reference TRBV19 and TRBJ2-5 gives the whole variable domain DGGITQSPKYLFRKEGQNVTLSCEQNLNHDAMYWYRQDPGQGLRLIYYSQIVNDFQKGDIAEGYSVSREKKESFPLTVTSAQKNPTAFYLCASSIGGEVETQYFGPGTRLLVL.

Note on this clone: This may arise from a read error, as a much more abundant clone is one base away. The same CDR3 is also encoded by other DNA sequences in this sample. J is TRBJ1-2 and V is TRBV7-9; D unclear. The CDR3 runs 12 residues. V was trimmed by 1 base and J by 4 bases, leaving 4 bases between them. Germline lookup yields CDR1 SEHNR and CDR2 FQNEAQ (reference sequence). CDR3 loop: CASSLGGYGYTF. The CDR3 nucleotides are TGTGCCAGCAGCTTAGGCGGCTATGGCTACACCTTC.

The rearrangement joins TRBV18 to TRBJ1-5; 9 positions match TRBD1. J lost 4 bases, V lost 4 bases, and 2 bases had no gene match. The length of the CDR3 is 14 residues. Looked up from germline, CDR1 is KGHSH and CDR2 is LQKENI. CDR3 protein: CASSLQGANQPQHF. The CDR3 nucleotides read TGTGCCAGCTCACTACAGGGGGCGAATCAGCCCCAGCATTTT.

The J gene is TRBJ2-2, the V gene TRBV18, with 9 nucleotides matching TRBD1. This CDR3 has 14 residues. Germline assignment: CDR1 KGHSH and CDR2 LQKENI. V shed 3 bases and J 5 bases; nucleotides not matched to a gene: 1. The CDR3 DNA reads TGTGCCAGCTCACCCGGACAGGGGACCGGGGAGCTGTTTTTT. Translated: CASSPGQGTGELFF.

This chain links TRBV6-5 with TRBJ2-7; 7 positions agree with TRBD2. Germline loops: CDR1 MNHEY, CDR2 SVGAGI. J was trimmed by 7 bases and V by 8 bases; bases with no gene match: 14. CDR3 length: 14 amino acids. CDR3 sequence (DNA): TGTGCCAGCCTAACCGGGACTACCTCTCTTGAGCAGTACGTC. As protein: CASLTGTTSLEQYV.

CDR3 in DNA: TGTGCCAGCAGTTACTCGGGACAGGGTCAAGAGCAGTACTTC. Amino acids: CASSYSGQGQEQYF. The V and J genes are TRBV6-5 and TRBJ2-7, with TRBD1 matching 9 bases. The CDR3 spans 14 residues. Looked up from germline, CDR1 is MNHEY and CDR2 is SVGAGI. Unmatched junction bases numbered 4, after V lost 0 bases and J lost 7 bases.

This CDR3 is CASSPGHRNSPLHF. CDR3 sequence (DNA): TGTGCCAGCAGCCCAGGACACCGAAATTCACCCCTCCACTTT. The chain recombines TRBV11-1 with TRBJ1-6; D possibly corresponds to TRBD1 (5 bases). Germline V gene sequence: CDR1 SGHAT, CDR2 FQDESV (reference sequence). V lost 5 bases and J 7 bases, leaving 12 bases between the germline ends. The CDR3 extends over 14 amino acids.

The CDR3: CAILITPGLGIGTQYF. CDR3 in DNA: TGTGCCATTTTGATAACACCGGGTCTCGGAATCGGGACCCAGTACTTC. This sequence joins TRBV2 and TRBJ2-5; D is ambiguous. CDR3 length equals 16 residues. Germline V gives CDR1 SNHLY, CDR2 FYNNEI. V dropped 10 bases and J dropped 7 bases, with 28 bases sitting between them.

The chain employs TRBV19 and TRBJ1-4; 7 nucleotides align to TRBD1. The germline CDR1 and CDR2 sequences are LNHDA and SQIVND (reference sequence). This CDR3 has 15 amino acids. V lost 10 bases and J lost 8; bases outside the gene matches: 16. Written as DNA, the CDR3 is TGTGCCACCCTACCAGGGGGGAACCCTGAAGAAAAACTGTTTTTT. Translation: CATLPGGNPEEKLFF.

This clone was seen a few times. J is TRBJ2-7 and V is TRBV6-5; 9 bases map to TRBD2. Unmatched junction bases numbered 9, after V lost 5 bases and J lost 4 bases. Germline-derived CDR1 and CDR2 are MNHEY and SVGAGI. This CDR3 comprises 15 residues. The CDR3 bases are TGTGCCAGCAGTCCCGGGACTAGCTTAATATACGAGCAGTACTTC. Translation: CASSPGTSLIYEQYF.

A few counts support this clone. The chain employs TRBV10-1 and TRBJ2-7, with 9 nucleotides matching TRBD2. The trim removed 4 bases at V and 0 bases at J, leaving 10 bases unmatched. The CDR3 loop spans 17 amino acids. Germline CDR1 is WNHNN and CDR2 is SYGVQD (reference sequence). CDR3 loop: CASSVKREAPSSYEQYF. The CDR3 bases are TGCGCCAGCAGTGTGAAGCGGGAGGCCCCCTCCTCCTACGAGCAGTACTTC.

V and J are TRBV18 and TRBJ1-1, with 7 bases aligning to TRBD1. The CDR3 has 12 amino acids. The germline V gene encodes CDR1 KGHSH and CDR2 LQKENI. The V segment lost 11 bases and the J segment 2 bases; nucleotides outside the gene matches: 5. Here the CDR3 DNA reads TGTGCCTCTGGGACAGACAACACTGAAGCTTTCTTT. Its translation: CASGTDNTEAFF.

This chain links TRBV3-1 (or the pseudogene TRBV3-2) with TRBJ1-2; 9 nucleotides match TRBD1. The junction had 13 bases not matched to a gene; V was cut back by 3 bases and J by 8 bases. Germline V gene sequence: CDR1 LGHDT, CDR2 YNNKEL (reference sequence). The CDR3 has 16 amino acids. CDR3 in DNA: TGTGCCAGCAGCCAGGACTTGACCTGGACAGGGGTAGGCTACACCTTC. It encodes CASSQDLTWTGVGYTF.

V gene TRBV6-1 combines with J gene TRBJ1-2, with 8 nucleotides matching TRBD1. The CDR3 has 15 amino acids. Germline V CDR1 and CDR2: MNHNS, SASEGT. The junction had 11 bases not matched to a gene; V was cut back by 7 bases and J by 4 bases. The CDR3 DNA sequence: TGTGCCAGCACCCCGGACAGGGAGCGTGGCTATGGCTACACCTTC. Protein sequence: CASTPDRERGYGYTF.